This record covers a single T cell receptor beta chain. No antigen is known for it. No clone much larger than this one lies a single base away; base qualities are absent. Receptor libraries were prepared by 5' RACE. Sequencing was carried out with an Illumina HiSeq 2000. Template switching added a universal primer binding site, and the final cDNA carried a unique molecular identifier that allowed TCR cDNA molecules to be counted accurately. Specific primers in the conserved constant-segment region were used to synthesize first-strand cDNA for the TCR alpha and beta chains. To control for contamination, each cDNA library was double barcoded with a SMART-Mk sample barcode plus Illumina barcodes. TruSeq adapter sequences, together with Illumina sample barcodes, were added in two successive PCR steps. The Illumina HiSeq platform was used with custom primers to sequence TCR alpha and beta cDNA libraries. As for the authors' bioinformatics: Unique molecular identifiers were extracted from raw reads with MiGEC, and CDR3 positions were determined with MiXCR. For each individual, recombination models were inferred using an EM algorithm with the repgenHMM and IGoR tools. Shared clonotypes were analyzed with the tcR package in R, and sharing was normalized by the product of cloneset sizes. To study raw recombination without the effects of thymic and clonal selection, out-of-frame nonproductive sequences were analyzed. TCRdb applied fastp at Q25 and MiXCR to the public reads, then kept only in-frame beta chains. Rows with a matching CDR3 protein are joined into one entry that keeps the most common DNA and genes. In this record, the V and J calls reflect TCRdb's handling and not the investigators' own analysis. Counted in this sample were 520,000 or so distinct CDR3 sequences; about 20% of them appeared once. The ten largest account for around 0.9% of the sample.

This sample was included in a study of identical twins (dated by TCRdb to about 2016). For context, the study as a whole: To test whether fetal clonotypes persist, this study deep-sequenced TCR alpha and beta repertoires from monozygotic twins, from unrelated adults of various ages, and from cord blood. To rule out contamination, replicate twin experiments were performed at different times with different library preparation protocols.

Every donor was a healthy Caucasian. The twin cohort consisted of three pairs of female monozygotic twins, all aged 18 to 29 years. Positive isolation kits from Invitrogen were used to isolate the CD4+ and CD8+ T cell populations. V trim: 7 bases; J trim: 4 bases; unmatched bases: 4. The CDR3 sequence holds 14 residues, the cysteine and phenylalanine included. Only the CDR3 DNA is retained, 42 bases long and in frame from the first base. The germline V gene (reference sequence) gives CDR1 as DFQATT and CDR2 as SNEGSKA. What the study reported, not specific to this receptor: Recombination models systematically underestimated out-of-frame TCR alpha sharing in monozygotic twins but agreed with sharing between unrelated individuals. The excess sharing between twins in beta out-of-frame sequences was weaker because fewer shared sequences reduced the signal-to-noise ratio. Compared with coincidental sharing between unrelated individuals, out-of-frame TCR alpha sequences shared between twins showed an excess of sequences with low generation probability. Zero-insertion analyses could be partly confounded by invariant T cells such as MAIT and iNKT, though diverse VJ usage argued against such confounding for most clonotypes. Abundant cord blood beta clonotypes had fewer insertions, young adult naive repertoires showed a similar but weaker trend, and memory repertoires showed no such trend. Conclusions relied on cross-sectional statistical analysis, since the same donors could not be followed over many years.

The same sample was also studied in work on T cells expressing NK-cell markers. Looking at the second paper: Three sorted T-cell subsets (CD3+CD56+NKG2C+, CD3+CD56+NKG2C- and CD3+CD56-NKG2C+) from roughly eight donors had their TCR beta-chain repertoires profiled. Among the eight sequenced donors, only one was HCMV-seronegative, while the other seven were HCMV-seropositive. To restrict sorting to alphabetaTCR-expressing T cells, an anti-gammadeltaTCR antibody was added in several experiments. For five or six donors, the dominant CD3+CD56+NKG2C+ clonotypes were among the top 10 CD8+ clonotypes and accounted for about 1.0-8% of CD8+ T cells. Those dominant clonotypes were again the most abundant among CD3+CD56-NKG2C+ cells in a handful of donors, at about 25-60.1%. It remained unclear whether the expanded NKG2C-expressing T cell clones were specific for HCMV antigens. The eight sequenced donors were randomly selected healthy volunteers, three men and five women. A commercial ELISA kit detecting HCMV-specific IgG in serum was used to determine HCMV serostatus. Reads were demultiplexed and grouped by UMI with MIGEC, and clonotypes were assembled and quantified with MiTCR. Only TCR cDNA sequences supported by at least two reads were kept to exclude erroneous sequences. Downstream repertoire analysis used the tcR package, and clonotypes were matched across fractions by CDR3 nucleotide sequence plus V segment. VDJmatch was used to annotate antigen specificity against VDJdb, with one amino acid substitution in CDR3 allowed.

The sequenced sample consisted of CD4+ T cells sorted from blood. The chain links TRBV20-1 with TRBJ2-3, and 14 junction bases match TRBD2. This receptor was identified in a woman aged 18-30 years in good health. The CDR3 region reads CSGGTSGRADTQYF. The DNA sequence is as follows: TGCAGTGGTGGGACTAGCGGGAGAGCAGATACGCAGTATTTT.